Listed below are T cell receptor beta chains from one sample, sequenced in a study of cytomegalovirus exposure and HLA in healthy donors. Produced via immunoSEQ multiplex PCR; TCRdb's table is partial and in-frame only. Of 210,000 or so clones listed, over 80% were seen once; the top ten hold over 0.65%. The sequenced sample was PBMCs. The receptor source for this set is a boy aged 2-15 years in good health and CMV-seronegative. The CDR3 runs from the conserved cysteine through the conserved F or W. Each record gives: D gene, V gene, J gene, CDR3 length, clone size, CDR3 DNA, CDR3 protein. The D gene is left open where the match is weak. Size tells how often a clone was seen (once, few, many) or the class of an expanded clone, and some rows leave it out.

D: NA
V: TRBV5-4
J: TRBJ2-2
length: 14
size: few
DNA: TGTGCCAGCAGCTCTCTAGGGGACACCGGGGAGCTGTTTTTT
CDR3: CASSSLGDTGELFF

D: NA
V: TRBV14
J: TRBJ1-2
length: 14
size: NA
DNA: TGTGCCAGCAGCCAAGTGGGGCGGATCAGTGGCTACACCTTC
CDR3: CASSQVGRISGYTF

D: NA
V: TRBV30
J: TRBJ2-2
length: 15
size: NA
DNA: TGTGCCTGGGAGGGGGACGGGAGGGGGCCCGGGGAGCTGTTTTTT
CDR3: CAWEGDGRGPGELFF

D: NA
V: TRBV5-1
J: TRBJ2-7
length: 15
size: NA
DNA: TGCGCCAGCAGCTTTGAGGAGGACAGACCCTACGAGCAGTACTTC
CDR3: CASSFEEDRPYEQYF

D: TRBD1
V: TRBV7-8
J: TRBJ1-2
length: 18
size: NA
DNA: TGTGCCAGCAGTTCTGTACCGGGACAGCCAAGCGCTAACTATGGCTACACCTTC
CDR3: CASSSVPGQPSANYGYTF

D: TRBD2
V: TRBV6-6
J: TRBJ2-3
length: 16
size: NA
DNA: TGTGCCAGCGGGGTAGCGGGGGGAAGTAGCACAGATACGCAGTATTTT
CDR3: CASGVAGGSSTDTQYF

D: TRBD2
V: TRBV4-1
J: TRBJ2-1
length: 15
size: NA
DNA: TGCGCCAGCAGCCAAGCAACTAGCGGGGCCATAGAGCAGTTCTTC
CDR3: CASSQATSGAIEQFF

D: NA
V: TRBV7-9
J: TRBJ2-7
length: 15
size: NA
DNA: TGTGCCAGCAGCTCCCCGGTCGGAGGGGGCCACGAGCAGTACTTC
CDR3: CASSSPVGGGHEQYF

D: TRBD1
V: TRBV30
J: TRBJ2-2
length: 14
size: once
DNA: TGTGCCTGGAGCACAGGGGGCATCGCCGGGGAGCTGTTTTTT
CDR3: CAWSTGGIAGELFF

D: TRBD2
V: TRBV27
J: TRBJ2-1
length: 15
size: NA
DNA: TGTGCCAGCAGACTAGCGGGGGGACCCTACAATGAGCAGTTCTTC
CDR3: CASRLAGGPYNEQFF

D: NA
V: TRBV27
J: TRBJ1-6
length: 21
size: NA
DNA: TGTGCCAGCAGTTTAAACAGTCGTTTCGTAGGTATCGAGATGGATAATTCACCCCTCCACTTT
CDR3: CASSLNSRFVGIEMDNSPLHF

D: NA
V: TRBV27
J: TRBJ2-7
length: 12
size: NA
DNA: TGTGCCAGTTCCCAGGGTCCATACGAGCAGTACTTC
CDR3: CASSQGPYEQYF

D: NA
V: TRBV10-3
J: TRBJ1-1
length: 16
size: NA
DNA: TGTGCCATCAGTGAGACCCACCACTCCGGAGGCACTGAAGCTTTCTTT
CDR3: CAISETHHSGGTEAFF

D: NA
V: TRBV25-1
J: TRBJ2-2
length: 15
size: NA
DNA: TGTGCCAGCAGTGCCTTAGCGGGACAGGGCGGGGAGCTGTTTTTT
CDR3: CASSALAGQGGELFF

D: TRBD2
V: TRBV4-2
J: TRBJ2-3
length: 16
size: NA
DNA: TGTGCCAGCAGCCAAGGGTCGCGGGGGAGCACAGATACGCAGTATTTT
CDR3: CASSQGSRGSTDTQYF

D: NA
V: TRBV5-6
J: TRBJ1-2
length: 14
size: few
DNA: TGTGCCAGCAGCTTTCCCAAAGGGGACTATGGCTACACCTTC
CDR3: CASSFPKGDYGYTF

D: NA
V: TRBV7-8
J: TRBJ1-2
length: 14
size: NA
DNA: TGTGCCAGCAGCCCTGAGGCCGCTAACTATGGCTACACCTTC
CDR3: CASSPEAANYGYTF

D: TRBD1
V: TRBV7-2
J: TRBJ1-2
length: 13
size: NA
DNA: TGTGCCAGCAGCTGGGGGACAGGGAATGGCTACACCTTC
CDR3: CASSWGTGNGYTF

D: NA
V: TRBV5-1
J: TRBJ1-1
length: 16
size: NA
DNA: TGCGCCAGCAGTCCGGGTTATATCGTCGGGGGCACTGAAGCTTTCTTT
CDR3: CASSPGYIVGGTEAFF

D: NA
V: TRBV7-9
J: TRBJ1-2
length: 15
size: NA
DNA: TGTGCCAGCAGCTTAGCGGGGCAGGGAGGTAGTGGCTACACCTTC
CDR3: CASSLAGQGGSGYTF

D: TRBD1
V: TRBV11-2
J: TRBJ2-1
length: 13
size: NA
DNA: TGTGCCGAGGGACAGGGGGGGGACAATGAGCAGTTCTTC
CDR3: CAEGQGGDNEQFF

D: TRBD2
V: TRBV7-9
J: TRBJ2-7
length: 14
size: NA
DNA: TGTGCCAGCAGCTCGCTAGCGGGGGCCTACGAGCAGTACTTC
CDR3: CASSSLAGAYEQYF

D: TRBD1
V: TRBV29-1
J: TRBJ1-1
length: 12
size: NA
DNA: TGCAGCACGGGACAGGCGAACACTGAAGCTTTCTTT
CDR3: CSTGQANTEAFF

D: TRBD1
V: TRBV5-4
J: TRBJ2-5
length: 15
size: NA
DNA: TGTGCCAGCAGCCAAAGGGACAGTATACAAGAGACCCAGTACTTC
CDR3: CASSQRDSIQETQYF

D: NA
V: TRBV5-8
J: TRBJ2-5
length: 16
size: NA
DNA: TGTGCCAGCAGCTTGGGGCCCCTGGACAGCCAAGAGACCCAGTACTTC
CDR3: CASSLGPLDSQETQYF

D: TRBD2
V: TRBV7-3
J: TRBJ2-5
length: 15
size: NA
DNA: TGTGCCAGCAGCTTAGTTCCGGGGGGAGGAGAGACCCAGTACTTC
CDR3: CASSLVPGGGETQYF

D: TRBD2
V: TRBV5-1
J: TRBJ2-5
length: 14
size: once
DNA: TGCGCCAGCAGCCTTAGCGGGGGGGGAGAGACCCAGTACTTC
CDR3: CASSLSGGGETQYF

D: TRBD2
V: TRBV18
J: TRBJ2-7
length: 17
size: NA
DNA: TGTGCCAGCTCACTAGGGACTAGCGGACTTTTCTCCTACGAGCAGTACTTC
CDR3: CASSLGTSGLFSYEQYF

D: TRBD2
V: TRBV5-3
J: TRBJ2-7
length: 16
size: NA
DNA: TGTGCCAGAAGCTTTAGCGGGAGGGCCCATATCCACGAGCAGTACTTC
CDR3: CARSFSGRAHIHEQYF

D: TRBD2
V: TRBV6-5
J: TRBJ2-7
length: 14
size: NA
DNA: TGTGCCAGCAGTAAACTAGCGGAACTTTACGAGCAGTACTTC
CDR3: CASSKLAELYEQYF

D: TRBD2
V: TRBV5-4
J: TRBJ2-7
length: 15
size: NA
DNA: TGTGCCAGCAGCTTGGGGCCTAGCGGGAGGAGCGAGCAGTACTTC
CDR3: CASSLGPSGRSEQYF

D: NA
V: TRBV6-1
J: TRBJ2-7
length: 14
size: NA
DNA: TGTGCCAGCAGTGAAGCGTTGGCCTCCTACGAGCAGTACTTC
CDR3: CASSEALASYEQYF

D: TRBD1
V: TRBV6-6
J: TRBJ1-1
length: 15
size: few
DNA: TGTGCCAGCAGTTACTCGAATGACAGGGTCACTGAAGCTTTCTTT
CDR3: CASSYSNDRVTEAFF

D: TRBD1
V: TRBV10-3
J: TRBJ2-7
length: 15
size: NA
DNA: TGTGCCATCAGCGGGACAGGGTCAGCCGCCTACGAGCAGTACTTC
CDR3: CAISGTGSAAYEQYF

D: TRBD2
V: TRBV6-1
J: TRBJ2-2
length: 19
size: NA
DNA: TGTGCCAGCAGGGAAGGGACTAGCGGGTATCAAGCAAACACCGGGGAGCTGTTTTTT
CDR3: CASREGTSGYQANTGELFF

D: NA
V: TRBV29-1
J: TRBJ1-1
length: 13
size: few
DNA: TGCAGCGTCTCCTCTCAGGGGAACACTGAAGCTTTCTTT
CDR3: CSVSSQGNTEAFF

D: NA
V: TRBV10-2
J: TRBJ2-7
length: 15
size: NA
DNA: TGCGCCAGCAGTGAGGGACTCAGGAGCTCCTACGAGCAGTACTTC
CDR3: CASSEGLRSSYEQYF

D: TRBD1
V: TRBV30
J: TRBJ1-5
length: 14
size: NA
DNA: TGTGCCTGGAGTACGGGACAGGGCCGTCAGCCCCAGCATTTT
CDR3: CAWSTGQGRQPQHF

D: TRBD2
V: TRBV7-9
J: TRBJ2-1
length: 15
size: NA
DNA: TGTGCCAGCAGCCACCCGGGGGGGGCGGGGGCTGAGCAGTTCTTC
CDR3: CASSHPGGAGAEQFF

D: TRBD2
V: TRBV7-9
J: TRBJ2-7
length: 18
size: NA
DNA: TGTTCCAGCAGCTTAGTAGGGACTAGCGGAGGGGACTCCTACGAGCAGTACTTC
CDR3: CSSSLVGTSGGDSYEQYF

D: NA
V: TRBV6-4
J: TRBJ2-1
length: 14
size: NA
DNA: TGTGCCAGCAGCCAACAGGGACCTGACAATGAGCAGTTCTTC
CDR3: CASSQQGPDNEQFF

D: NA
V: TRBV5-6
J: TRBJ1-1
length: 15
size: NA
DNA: TGTGCCAGCAGCTCGGGTACGTCGGGGGGCGGTGAAGCTTTCTTT
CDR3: CASSSGTSGGGEAFF

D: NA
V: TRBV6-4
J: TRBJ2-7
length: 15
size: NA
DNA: TGTGCCAGCACCGTCCGACAGTCTACTATTTACGAGCAGTACTTC
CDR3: CASTVRQSTIYEQYF

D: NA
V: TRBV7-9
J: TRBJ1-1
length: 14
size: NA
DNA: TGTGCCAGCAGCCAGGCAGGGCTAAGGGCTGAAGCTTTCTTT
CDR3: CASSQAGLRAEAFF

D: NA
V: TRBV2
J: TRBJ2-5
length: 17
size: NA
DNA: TGTGCCAGCAGTGAAGAAGGTCAAGCCCGCCAGGAAGAGACCCAGTACTTC
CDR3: CASSEEGQARQEETQYF

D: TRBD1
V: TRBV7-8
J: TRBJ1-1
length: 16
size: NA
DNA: TGTGCCAGCAGCTTACCCGGGACAGGGACCGGCACTGAAGCTTTCTTT
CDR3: CASSLPGTGTGTEAFF

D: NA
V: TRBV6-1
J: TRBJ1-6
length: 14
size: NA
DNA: TGTGCCAGCAACGAGGACGCGGGTAATTCACCCCTCCACTTT
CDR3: CASNEDAGNSPLHF

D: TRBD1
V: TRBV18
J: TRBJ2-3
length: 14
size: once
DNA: TGTGCCAGCTCACCGGGACAGGGGATAGATACGCAGTATTTT
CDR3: CASSPGQGIDTQYF

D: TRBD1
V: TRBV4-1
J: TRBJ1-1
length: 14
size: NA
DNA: TGCGCCAGCAGCCAGGGACAGGGGGACACTGAAGCTTTCTTT
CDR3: CASSQGQGDTEAFF

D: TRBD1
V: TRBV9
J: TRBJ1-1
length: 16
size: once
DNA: TGTGCCAGCAGCGTAAAACAACAGGGGAGAGACACTGAAGCTTTCTTT
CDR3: CASSVKQQGRDTEAFF

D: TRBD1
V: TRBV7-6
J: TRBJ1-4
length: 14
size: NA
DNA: TGTGCCAGCAGCTCGGACAGGGGGAATGAAAAACTGTTTTTT
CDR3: CASSSDRGNEKLFF

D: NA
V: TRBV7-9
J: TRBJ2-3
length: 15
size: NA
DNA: TGTGCCAGCAGCTTAGCATTGAGCCCGGGGGATACGCAGTATTTT
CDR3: CASSLALSPGDTQYF

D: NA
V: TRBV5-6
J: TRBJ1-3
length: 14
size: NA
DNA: TGTGCCAGCAGCTTACAGGGACCTGGAAACACCATATATTTT
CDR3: CASSLQGPGNTIYF

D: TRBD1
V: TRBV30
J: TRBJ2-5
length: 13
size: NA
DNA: TGTGCCTGGACCCCAGGGGGTTCGGAGACCCAGTACTTC
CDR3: CAWTPGGSETQYF

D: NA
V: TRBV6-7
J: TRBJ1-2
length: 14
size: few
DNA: TGTGCCAGCAGTCGGGGTCGGGGGACCTATGGCTACACCTTC
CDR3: CASSRGRGTYGYTF

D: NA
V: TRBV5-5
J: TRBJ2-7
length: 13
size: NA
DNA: TGTGCCAGCAGCTCGGGACACAGATACGAGCAGTACTTC
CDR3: CASSSGHRYEQYF

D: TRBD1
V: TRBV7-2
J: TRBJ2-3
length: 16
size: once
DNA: TGTGCCAGCAGCTCCAGTCCGACAGGGGGCACAGATACGCAGTATTTT
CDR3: CASSSSPTGGTDTQYF

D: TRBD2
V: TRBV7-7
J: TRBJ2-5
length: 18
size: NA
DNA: TGTGCTAGCAGCTTAGGGGCTAGCGGGAGGCCCGACCAAGAGACCCAGTACTTC
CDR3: CASSLGASGRPDQETQYF

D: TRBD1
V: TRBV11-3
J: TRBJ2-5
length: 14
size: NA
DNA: TGTGCCAGCAGCCCTCACAGGGGCGGGGAGACCCAGTACTTC
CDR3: CASSPHRGGETQYF